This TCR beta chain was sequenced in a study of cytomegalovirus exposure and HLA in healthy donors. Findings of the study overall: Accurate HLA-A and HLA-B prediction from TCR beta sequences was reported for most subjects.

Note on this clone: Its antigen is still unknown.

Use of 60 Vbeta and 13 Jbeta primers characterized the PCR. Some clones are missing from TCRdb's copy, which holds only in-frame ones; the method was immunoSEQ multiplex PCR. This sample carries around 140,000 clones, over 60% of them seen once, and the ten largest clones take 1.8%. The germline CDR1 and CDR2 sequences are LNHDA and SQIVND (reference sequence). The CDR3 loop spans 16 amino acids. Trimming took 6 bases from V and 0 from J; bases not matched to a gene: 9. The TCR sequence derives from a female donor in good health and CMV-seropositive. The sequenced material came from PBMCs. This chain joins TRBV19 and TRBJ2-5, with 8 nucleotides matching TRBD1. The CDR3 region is CASRKQGASNQETQYF. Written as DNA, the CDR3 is TGTGCCAGTAGAAAGCAGGGGGCTTCAAACCAAGAGACCCAGTACTTC.